A single TCR beta chain is shown here with its context. No antigen is known for it. No base qualities exist here, and no much larger clone lies one base off it. The source of the sample is a study of T cell changes during pregnancy in multiple sclerosis (dated by TCRdb to between 2018 and 2020). Notes on the research overall: Changes in the T cell repertoire over the course of pregnancy were examined in this study in women with multiple sclerosis.

Library construction relied on the immunoSEQ multiplex PCR assay. TCRdb holds this immuneACCESS table with in-frame rearrangements only. Some clones are missing; in checked studies, unresolved V genes explain under half, and the rest has no known cause. The sample yields 50,000 or so clones; roughly 92% were counted once. The ten biggest clones cover 0.55% to 0.75% of the sample. Trimming accounts for 1 base at V and 5 bases at J, while the number of junction bases matched to no gene is 5. Including cysteine and phenylalanine, the CDR3 has 16 amino acids. The sequence is cut down to CDR3 DNA, 48 bases in frame from base 1. From the germline V gene, CDR1 is LGHNA and CDR2 is YNFKEQ.

The clonotype was recovered from a female donor with multiple sclerosis, enrolled in a pregnancy study. The sample here was CD4+ T cells from peripheral blood mononuclear cells, taken in the second trimester of pregnancy. This chain is built from TRBV4-2 and TRBJ2-3, and 11 junctional nucleotides match TRBD2. The encoded CDR3 is CASSQGLAGTLDTQYF. The nucleotide sequence reads as follows: TGTGCCAGCAGCCAAGGACTAGCGGGGACTTTAGATACGCAGTATTTT.